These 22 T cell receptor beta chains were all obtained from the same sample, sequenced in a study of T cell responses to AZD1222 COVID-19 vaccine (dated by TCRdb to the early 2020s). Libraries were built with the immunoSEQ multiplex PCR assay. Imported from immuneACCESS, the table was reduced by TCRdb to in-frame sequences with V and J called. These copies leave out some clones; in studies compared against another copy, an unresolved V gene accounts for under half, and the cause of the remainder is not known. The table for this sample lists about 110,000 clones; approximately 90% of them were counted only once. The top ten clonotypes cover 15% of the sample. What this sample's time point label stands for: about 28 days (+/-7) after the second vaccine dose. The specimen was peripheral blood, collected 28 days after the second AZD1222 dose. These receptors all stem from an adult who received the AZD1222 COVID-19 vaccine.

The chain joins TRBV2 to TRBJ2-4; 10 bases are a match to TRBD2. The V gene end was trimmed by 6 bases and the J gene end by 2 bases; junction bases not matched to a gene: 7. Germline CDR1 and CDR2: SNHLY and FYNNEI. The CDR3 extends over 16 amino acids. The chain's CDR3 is CASRSGTSASKNIQYF. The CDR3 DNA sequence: TGTGCCAGCAGATCCGGGACTAGCGCTTCCAAAAACATTCAGTACTTC.

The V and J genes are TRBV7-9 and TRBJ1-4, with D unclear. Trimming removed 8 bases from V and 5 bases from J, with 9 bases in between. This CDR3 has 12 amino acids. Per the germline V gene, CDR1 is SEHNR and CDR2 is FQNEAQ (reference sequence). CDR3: CASCWENEKLFF. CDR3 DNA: TGTGCCAGCTGTTGGGAGAATGAAAAACTGTTTTTT.

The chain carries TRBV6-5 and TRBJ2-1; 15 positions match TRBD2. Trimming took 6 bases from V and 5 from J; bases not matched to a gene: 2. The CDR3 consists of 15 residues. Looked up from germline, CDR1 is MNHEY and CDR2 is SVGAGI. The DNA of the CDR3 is TGTGCCAGCAGAAGGACTAGCGGGGGGGACAATGAGCAGTTCTTC. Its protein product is CASRRTSGGDNEQFF.

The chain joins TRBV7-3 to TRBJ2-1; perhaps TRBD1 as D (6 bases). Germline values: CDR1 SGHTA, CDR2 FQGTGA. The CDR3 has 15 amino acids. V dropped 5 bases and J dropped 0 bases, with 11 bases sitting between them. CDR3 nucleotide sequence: TGTGCCAGCAGCCCGGGACAAAACTCCTACAATGAGCAGTTCTTC. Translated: CASSPGQNSYNEQFF.

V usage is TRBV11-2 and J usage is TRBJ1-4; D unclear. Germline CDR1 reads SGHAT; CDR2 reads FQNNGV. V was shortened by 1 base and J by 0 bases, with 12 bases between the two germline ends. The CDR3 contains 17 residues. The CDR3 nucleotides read TGTGCCAGCAGCTTAGTGGGTTCAGGCCCAACTAATGAAAAACTGTTTTTT. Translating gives CASSLVGSGPTNEKLFF.

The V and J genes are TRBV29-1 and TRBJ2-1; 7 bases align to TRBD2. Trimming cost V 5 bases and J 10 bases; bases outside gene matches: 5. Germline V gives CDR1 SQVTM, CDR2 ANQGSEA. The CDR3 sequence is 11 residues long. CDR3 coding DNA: TGCAGCGTTACCCGGGGGGTAGAGCAGTTCTTC. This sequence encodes CSVTRGVEQFF.

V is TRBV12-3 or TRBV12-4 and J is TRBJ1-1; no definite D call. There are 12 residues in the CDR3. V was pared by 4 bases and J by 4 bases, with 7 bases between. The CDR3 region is CASSSPFTEAFF. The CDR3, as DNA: TGTGCCAGCAGTTCTCCCTTCACTGAAGCTTTCTTT.

DNA of the CDR3: TGTGCCAGTAGTATAAATCCGGACGGGCGCTACACCTTC. Encoded protein: CASSINPDGRYTF. This chain joins TRBV19 and TRBJ1-2; D not resolved. V lost 2 bases and J lost 9, with 13 bases in between. The CDR3 extends over 13 amino acids. Germline CDR1 and CDR2: LNHDA and SQIVND (reference sequence).

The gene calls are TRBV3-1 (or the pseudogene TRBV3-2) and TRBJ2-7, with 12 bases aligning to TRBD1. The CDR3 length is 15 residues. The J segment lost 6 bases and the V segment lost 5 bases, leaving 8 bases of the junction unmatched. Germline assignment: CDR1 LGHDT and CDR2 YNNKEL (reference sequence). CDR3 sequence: CASSSPGQGAREQYF. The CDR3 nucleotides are TGTGCCAGCAGCTCCCCGGGACAGGGGGCGCGCGAGCAGTACTTC.

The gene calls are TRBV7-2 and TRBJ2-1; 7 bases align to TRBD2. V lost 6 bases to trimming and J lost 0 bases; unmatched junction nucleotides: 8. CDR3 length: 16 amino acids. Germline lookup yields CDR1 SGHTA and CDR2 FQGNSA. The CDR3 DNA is TGTGCCAGCAGACGCACTAGCGCCCGCTCCTACAATGAGCAGTTCTTC. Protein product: CASRRTSARSYNEQFF.

The CDR3 region has the DNA TGTGCCACCCAGGGTTCGGGGGATAATGAAAAACTGTTTTTT. Protein product: CATQGSGDNEKLFF. The chain uses TRBV10-3 and TRBJ1-4, with a possible D match to TRBD1 (5 bases). This CDR3 is built from 14 residues. CDR1 is ENHRY and CDR2 is SYGVKD in the germline V gene. Trimming took 10 bases from V and 4 from J, leaving 16 bases between them.

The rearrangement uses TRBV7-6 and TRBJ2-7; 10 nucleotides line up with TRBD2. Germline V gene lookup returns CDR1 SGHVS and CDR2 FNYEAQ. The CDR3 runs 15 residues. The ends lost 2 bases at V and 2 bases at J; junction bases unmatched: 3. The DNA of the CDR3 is TGTGCCAGCAGCTTACTAGCGGGAGTTCCCTACGAGCAGTACTTC. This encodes CASSLLAGVPYEQYF. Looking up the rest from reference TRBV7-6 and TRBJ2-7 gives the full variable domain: GAGVSQSPRYKVTKRGQDVALRCDPISGHVSLYWYRQALGQGPEFLTYFNYEAQQDKSGLPNDRFSAERPEGSISTLTIQRTEQRDSAMYRCASSLLAGVPYEQYFGPGTRLTVT.

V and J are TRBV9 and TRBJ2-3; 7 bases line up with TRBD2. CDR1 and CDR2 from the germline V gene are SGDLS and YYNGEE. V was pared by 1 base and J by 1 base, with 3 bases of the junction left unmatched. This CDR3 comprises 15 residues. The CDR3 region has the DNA TGTGCCAGCAGCGTAATTGGGGGGGGCACAGATACGCAGTATTTT. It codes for CASSVIGGGTDTQYF.

The CDR3 DNA reads as TGCAGCGTTGGGGGTTTCGCCGGGGAGCTGTTTTTT. Residues: CSVGGFAGELFF. The chain couples TRBV29-1 to TRBJ2-2, with no clear D. This CDR3 comprises 12 residues. The germline gives CDR1 SQVTM, CDR2 ANQGSEA. Trimming took off 4 bases at V and 6 bases at J, with 9 bases between the two ends.

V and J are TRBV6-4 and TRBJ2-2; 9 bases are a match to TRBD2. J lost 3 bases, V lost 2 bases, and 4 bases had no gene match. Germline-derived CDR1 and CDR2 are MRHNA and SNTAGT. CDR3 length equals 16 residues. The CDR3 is CASSDRRGGDTGELFF. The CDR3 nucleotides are TGTGCCAGCAGTGACCGTCGCGGGGGGGACACCGGGGAGCTGTTTTTT.

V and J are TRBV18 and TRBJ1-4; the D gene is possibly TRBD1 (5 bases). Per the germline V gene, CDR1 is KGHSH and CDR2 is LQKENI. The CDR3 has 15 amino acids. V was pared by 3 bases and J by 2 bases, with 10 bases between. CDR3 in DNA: TGTGCCAGCTCACCCGGTGAGGGGACTAATGAAAAACTGTTTTTT. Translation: CASSPGEGTNEKLFF.

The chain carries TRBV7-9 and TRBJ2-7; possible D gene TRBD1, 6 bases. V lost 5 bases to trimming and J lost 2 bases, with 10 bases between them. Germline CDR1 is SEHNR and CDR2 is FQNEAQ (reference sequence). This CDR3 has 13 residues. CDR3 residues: CASSTGQTYEQYF. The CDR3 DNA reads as TGTGCCAGCAGCACCGGACAGACCTACGAGCAGTACTTC.

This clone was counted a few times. The CDR3 DNA reads TGTGCCAGCAGCCTGGGACAGGGGAGAGGCTACACCTTC. This translates into CASSLGQGRGYTF. The chain uses TRBV7-8 and TRBJ1-2, with 10 bases lining up with TRBD1. Germline assignment: CDR1 SGHVS and CDR2 FQNEAQ. The CDR3 sequence is 13 residues long. J lost 8 bases, V lost 5 bases, and 5 bases had no gene match.

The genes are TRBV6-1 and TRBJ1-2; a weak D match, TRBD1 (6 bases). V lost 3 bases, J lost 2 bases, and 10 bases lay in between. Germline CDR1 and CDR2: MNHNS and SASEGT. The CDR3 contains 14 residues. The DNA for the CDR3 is TGTGCCAGCAGTGAGAGGGGGGCAAACTATGGCTACACCTTC. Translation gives CASSERGANYGYTF.

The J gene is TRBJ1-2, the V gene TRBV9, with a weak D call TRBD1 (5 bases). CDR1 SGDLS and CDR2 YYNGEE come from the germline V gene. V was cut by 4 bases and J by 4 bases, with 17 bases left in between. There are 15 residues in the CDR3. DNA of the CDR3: TGTGCCAGCAGCCCTCCGGGGGGAGACCCCTATGGCTACACCTTC. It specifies CASSPPGGDPYGYTF.

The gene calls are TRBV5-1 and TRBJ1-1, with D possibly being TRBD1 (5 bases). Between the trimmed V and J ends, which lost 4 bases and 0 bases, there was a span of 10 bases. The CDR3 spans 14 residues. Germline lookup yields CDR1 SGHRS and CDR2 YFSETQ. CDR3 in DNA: TGCGCCAGCAGCACGGGACGGCTGAACACTGAAGCTTTCTTT. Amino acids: CASSTGRLNTEAFF.

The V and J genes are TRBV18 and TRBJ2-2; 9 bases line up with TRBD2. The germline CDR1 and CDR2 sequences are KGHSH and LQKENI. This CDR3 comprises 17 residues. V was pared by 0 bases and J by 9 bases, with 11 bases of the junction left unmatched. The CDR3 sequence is CASSPPQLAGAGRELFF. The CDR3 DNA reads TGTGCCAGCTCACCACCTCAACTAGCGGGTGCAGGCCGGGAGCTGTTTTTT.